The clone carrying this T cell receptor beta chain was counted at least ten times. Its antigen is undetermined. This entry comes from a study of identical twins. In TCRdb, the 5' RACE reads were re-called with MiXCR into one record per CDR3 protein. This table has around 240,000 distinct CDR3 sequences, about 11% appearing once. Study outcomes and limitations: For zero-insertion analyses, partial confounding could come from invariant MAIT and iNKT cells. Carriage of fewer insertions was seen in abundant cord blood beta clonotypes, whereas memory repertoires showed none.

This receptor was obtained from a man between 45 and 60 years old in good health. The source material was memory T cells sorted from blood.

The DNA for the CDR3 is TGTGCCAGCAGCCAAGGAATCTTCGGCTACACCTTC. Translating it yields CASSQGIFGYTF. V is TRBV14 and J is TRBJ1-2; D gene ambiguous. The germline V and J ends were trimmed by 1 base and 8 bases, with 8 bases remaining between them. The CDR3 totals 12 residues. CDR1 and CDR2 (germline): SGHDN, FVKESK.